This T cell receptor (beta chain) was found in a study of immune cell composition in non-small cell lung cancer. This CDR3 spans 15 amino acids. Germline assignment: CDR1 SGHNT and CDR2 YENEEA. V was pared by 5 bases and J by 5 bases, with 10 bases of the junction left unmatched. Assay: immunoSEQ multiplex PCR; the TCRdb copy retains only in-frame clones and omits some. The sample yields a few thousand clones, almost 85% seen once. This TCR came from a human donor with non-small cell lung cancer. The gene calls are TRBV11-3 and TRBJ2-5; 8 nucleotides agree with TRBD1. Sequenced: lung tumor tissue. The chain's CDR3 is CASSQTDRGVETQYF. DNA for the CDR3: TGTGCCAGCAGCCAAACCGACAGGGGAGTTGAGACCCAGTACTTC.